One and the same sample provided the 26 T cell receptor beta chains below, sequenced in a study of cytomegalovirus exposure and HLA in healthy donors. This PCR relied on a set of 60 Vbeta primers and 13 Jbeta primers. Sequenced by immunoSEQ multiplex PCR; TCRdb stores in-frame clones only, minus some. The sample yields some 100,000 clones, roughly three quarters seen once. Input material: PBMCs. The source of these receptors is a woman aged 40 to 49 in good health and CMV-seropositive.

CDR3 DNA: TGTGCCAGCAGCCAGTCTTCGACGGCCCGGGGCGGGGAGCTGTTTTTT. Translation: CASSQSSTARGGELFF. This chain connects TRBV7-9 to TRBJ2-2, with D tentatively TRBD2 (5 bases). The germline V gene encodes CDR1 SEHNR and CDR2 FQNEAQ (reference sequence). The CDR3 is 16 amino acids. Between the trimmed V and J ends, which lost 5 bases and 7 bases, there was a span of 20 bases.

The rearrangement joins TRBV6-5 to TRBJ2-7; 9 bases are a match to TRBD2. CDR1 and CDR2 (germline): MNHEY, SVGAGI. The CDR3 is 16 amino acids. The J segment lost 3 bases and the V segment lost 3 bases, leaving 9 bases of the junction unmatched. CDR3 in DNA: TGTGCCAGCAGTTATTTAGCGGGGGCCTTGGACTACGAGCAGTACTTC. Protein sequence: CASSYLAGALDYEQYF.

This chain links TRBV11-2 with TRBJ1-5, with 8 positions matching TRBD1. This CDR3 spans 15 amino acids. The J segment lost 5 bases and the V segment lost 1 base, leaving 4 bases of the junction unmatched. Per germline, CDR1 SGHAT and CDR2 FQNNGV. The CDR3 DNA reads as TGTGCCAGCAGCTTAGGACAGGGGTTCCATCAGCCCCAGCATTTT. Its translation is CASSLGQGFHQPQHF.

The J gene is TRBJ2-2, the V gene TRBV19; D is perhaps TRBD2 (6 bases). The CDR3 extends over 14 amino acids. From germline, CDR1 is LNHDA and CDR2 SQIVND (reference sequence). V was shortened by 7 bases and J by 1 base, with 10 bases between the two germline ends. In DNA, the CDR3 is TGTGCCAGTAATAGCGGATGGAACACCGGGGAGCTGTTTTTT. Translation gives CASNSGWNTGELFF.

This chain uses TRBV11-3 with TRBJ1-1; maybe TRBD1 (5 bases). The CDR3 spans 15 residues. The ends were cut back, 5 bases at V and 1 base at J, with 14 bases in the middle. Germline-derived CDR1 and CDR2 are SGHNT and YENEEA. The CDR3: CASSPQGGRNTEAFF. The CDR3 bases are TGTGCCAGCAGCCCTCAGGGAGGCCGGAACACTGAAGCTTTCTTT.

The chain joins TRBV18 to TRBJ1-3; possibly TRBD1 for D (6 bases). This CDR3 contains 17 residues. Trimming shortened V by 5 bases and J by 0 bases, and 17 bases separated the two germline ends. Germline V gene lookup returns CDR1 KGHSH and CDR2 LQKENI. The CDR3 nucleotides read TGTGCCAGCTCAATGTACCCGGGACAAGACTCTGGAAACACCATATATTTT. Its translation is CASSMYPGQDSGNTIYF.

The chain carries TRBV2 and TRBJ2-2, with 7 bases fitting TRBD1. In germline, CDR1 is SNHLY, CDR2 FYNNEI. The CDR3 loop spans 14 amino acids. V shed 7 bases, J shed 4 bases, and the junction held 6 bases outside the gene matches. The DNA of the CDR3 is TGTGCCAGCACGCGGACAGGAATCACCGGGGAGCTGTTTTTT. As protein: CASTRTGITGELFF.

This chain links TRBV19 with TRBJ1-6; unclear D gene. Germline lookup yields CDR1 LNHDA and CDR2 SQIVND (reference sequence). CDR3 length: 15 amino acids. V lost 6 bases and J lost 0, with 9 bases in between. The DNA of the CDR3 is TGTGCCAGTAGAGCGCAAAGCTCCTATAATTCACCCCTCCACTTT. Translated, it gives CASRAQSSYNSPLHF. Full variable domain (rest looked up from reference TRBV19 and TRBJ1-6): DGGITQSPKYLFRKEGQNVTLSCEQNLNHDAMYWYRQDPGQGLRLIYYSQIVNDFQKGDIAEGYSVSREKKESFPLTVTSAQKNPTAFYLCASRAQSSYNSPLHFGNGTRLTVT.

In this sample, this clone turned up once. This chain joins TRBV27 and TRBJ2-2; 7 bases match TRBD1. The CDR3 has 14 amino acids. Germline V lookup: CDR1 MNHEY, CDR2 SMNVEV (reference sequence). V was pared by 5 bases and J by 0 bases, with 0 bases of the junction left unmatched. The DNA of the CDR3 is TGTGCCAGCAGTGACAGGGCGAACACCGGGGAGCTGTTTTTT. Translated, it gives CASSDRANTGELFF.

This rearrangement joins TRBV5-1 to TRBJ1-4; D is possibly TRBD1 (5 bases). This CDR3 has 16 residues. V was shortened by 1 base and J by 3 bases, with 13 bases between the two germline ends. In germline, CDR1 is SGHRS, CDR2 YFSETQ. The CDR3 region has the DNA TGCGCCAGCAGCTTGATGGGGGGTTCGGCTAATGAAAAACTGTTTTTT. Encoded protein: CASSLMGGSANEKLFF.

V is TRBV11-2 and J is TRBJ1-1; D is unresolved. CDR3 length equals 14 residues. V gave up 0 bases and J gave up 6 bases, with 11 bases separating them. The germline gives CDR1 SGHAT, CDR2 FQNNGV. CDR3 nucleotide sequence: TGTGCCAGCAGCTTAGACCGAAGTCTAGCTGAAGCTTTCTTT. This encodes CASSLDRSLAEAFF.

This chain connects TRBV7-9 to TRBJ1-2; TRBD1 might be the D (6 bases). The germline V gene encodes CDR1 SEHNR and CDR2 FQNEAQ (reference sequence). V was trimmed by 1 base and J by 0 bases, leaving 18 bases between them. The CDR3 is 18 amino acids. CDR3 in DNA: TGTGCCAGCAGCTTAGTCGGGGACATCGCGTCTTCTAACTATGGCTACACCTTC. Translated: CASSLVGDIASSNYGYTF.

This chain uses TRBV4-2 with TRBJ1-6, with 9 bases lining up with TRBD1. The J segment lost 8 bases and the V segment lost 1 base, leaving 6 bases of the junction unmatched. In germline, CDR1 is LGHNA, CDR2 YNFKEQ. The CDR3 sequence is 16 residues long. Here the CDR3 DNA reads TGTGCCAGCAGCCAAGTGACCGGGACAGGGTATTCACCCCTCCACTTT. Amino acids: CASSQVTGTGYSPLHF.

This clone was detected only a few times. The chain links TRBV2 to TRBJ2-5; 9 nucleotides match TRBD2. This CDR3 has 16 amino acids. Trimming at V came to 7 bases and at J to 3 bases, leaving 12 bases not matched to a gene. The germline V gene encodes CDR1 SNHLY and CDR2 FYNNEI. The CDR3 is CASIVDRAGGKETQYF. CDR3 DNA: TGTGCCAGCATCGTGGATCGGGCGGGGGGGAAAGAGACCCAGTACTTC.

The chain joins TRBV2 to TRBJ1-2; D is unresolved. Germline CDR1 and CDR2: SNHLY and FYNNEI. Trimming took off 6 bases at V and 1 base at J, with 9 bases between the two ends. CDR3 length: 13 residues. The CDR3 spells CASSPYLNYGYTF. In DNA form, the CDR3 reads TGTGCCAGCAGCCCCTACCTTAACTATGGCTACACCTTC. The complete variable domain, with remaining parts taken from reference TRBV2 and TRBJ1-2, reads EPEVTQTPSHQVTQMGQEVILRCVPISNHLYFYWYRQILGQKVEFLVSFYNNEISEKSEIFDDQFSVERPDGSNFTLKIRSTKLEDSAMYFCASSPYLNYGYTFGSGTRLTVV.

The rearrangement uses TRBV2 and TRBJ2-3; a weak D match, TRBD2 (6 bases). The CDR3 loop spans 12 amino acids. Trimming took 4 bases from V and 6 from J, leaving 8 bases between them. Germline V gene sequence: CDR1 SNHLY, CDR2 FYNNEI. The CDR3: CASSGRADTQYF. CDR3 bases: TGTGCCAGCAGTGGGAGGGCTGATACGCAGTATTTT.

In regard to this clone: The same CDR3 can be traced to other DNA sequences in this sample. V gene TRBV6-5 combines with J gene TRBJ2-7, with 13 nucleotides matching TRBD2. This CDR3 is built from 16 residues. Germline CDR1 is MNHEY and CDR2 is SVGAGI. V lost 0 bases, J lost 2 bases, and 1 base stayed unmatched. The CDR3 sequence is CASSYSGLAGTYEQYF. CDR3 sequence (DNA): TGTGCCAGCAGTTACTCGGGACTAGCGGGGACCTACGAGCAGTACTTC.

A few counts support this clone. V gene TRBV7-2 combines with J gene TRBJ1-5; TRBD1 agrees at 8 bases. The CDR3 has 15 amino acids. Per germline, CDR1 SGHTA and CDR2 FQGNSA. J lost 3 bases, V lost 5 bases, and 6 bases had no gene match. Here the CDR3 DNA reads TGTGCCAGCAGCACGACAGGGGCCGACAATCAGCCCCAGCATTTT. Protein product: CASSTTGADNQPQHF.

The chain carries TRBV30 and TRBJ2-5; no clear D. Germline V gives CDR1 GTSNPN, CDR2 SVGIG (reference sequence). Trimming shortened V by 1 base and J by 1 base, and 7 bases separated the two germline ends. The CDR3 is 13 residues long. CDR3 sequence reads: CAWSAGFQETQYF. The DNA of the CDR3 is TGTGCCTGGAGTGCGGGTTTCCAAGAGACCCAGTACTTC. Complete variable domain (other parts from reference TRBV30 and TRBJ2-5): SQTIHQWPATLVQPVGSPLSLECTVEGTSNPNLYWYRQAAGRGLQLLFYSVGIGQISSEVPQNLSASRPQDRQFILSSKKLLLSDSGFYLCAWSAGFQETQYFGPGTRLLVL.

The chain is built from TRBV2 and TRBJ2-2; 9 bases map to TRBD1. V was pared by 7 bases and J by 3 bases, with 9 bases of the junction left unmatched. CDR1 is SNHLY, CDR2 FYNNEI, per germline. CDR3 length: 16 residues. CDR3 region: CASNPRTGAHTGELFF. The CDR3 coding sequence is TGTGCCAGCAATCCAAGGACAGGGGCCCACACCGGGGAGCTGTTTTTT.

The chain recombines TRBV19 with TRBJ1-5; D possibly corresponds to TRBD1 (5 bases). Looked up from germline, CDR1 is LNHDA and CDR2 is SQIVND (reference sequence). V lost 2 bases and J 4 bases, leaving 12 bases between the germline ends. The CDR3 consists of 15 residues. CDR3: CASSINQGLNQPQHF. The CDR3, as DNA: TGTGCCAGTAGTATAAATCAGGGCCTTAATCAGCCCCAGCATTTT.

The genes are TRBV30 and TRBJ2-1; 16 bases agree with TRBD2. V shed 2 bases, J shed 6 bases, and the junction held 4 bases outside the gene matches. The CDR3 has 16 amino acids. Per germline, CDR1 GTSNPN and CDR2 SVGIG (reference sequence). DNA for the CDR3: TGTGCCTGGAGTACAGGGACTAGCGGGGGGGCCAATGAGCAGTTCTTC. Amino acids: CAWSTGTSGGANEQFF.

The chain links TRBV12-5 to TRBJ1-5; tentative D call: TRBD1 (6 bases). Germline assignment: CDR1 LGHNT and CDR2 FRNRAP. This CDR3 is built from 15 residues. V gave up 6 bases and J gave up 14 bases, with 26 bases separating them. CDR3 bases: TGTGCTAGTGGCGTTGGGGGGGGCGTAAGGGTTGAGGAGCATTTT. Its translation is CASGVGGGVRVEEHF. The full variable domain, in which reference TRBV12-5 and TRBJ1-5 provide the parts outside the CDR3, is DARVTQTPRHKVTEMGQEVTMRCQPILGHNTVFWYRQTMMQGLELLAYFRNRAPLDDSGMPKDRFSAEMPDATLATLKIQPSEPRDSAVYFCASGVGGGVRVEEHFGDGTRLSIL.

This chain links TRBV5-1 with TRBJ1-1; D uncertain. This CDR3 is built from 15 residues. V lost 9 bases to trimming and J lost 2 bases, with 20 bases between them. From germline, CDR1 is SGHRS and CDR2 YFSETQ. Here the CDR3 reads CAIIRAGNLNTEAFF. The CDR3 coding sequence is TGCGCCATCATAAGGGCGGGAAACCTAAACACTGAAGCTTTCTTT.

The chain uses TRBV5-1 and TRBJ2-1; 11 positions agree with TRBD1. Trimming at V came to 2 bases and at J to 8 bases, leaving 6 bases not matched to a gene. CDR1 and CDR2 (germline): SGHRS, YFSETQ. This CDR3 has 15 residues. The CDR3 loop is CASSFIRDRGDEQFF. CDR3 nucleotide sequence: TGCGCCAGCAGCTTTATACGGGACAGGGGGGATGAGCAGTTCTTC.

The rearrangement links TRBV5-5 to TRBJ1-1; TRBD1 aligns across 10 bases. The CDR3 has 15 residues. V dropped 5 bases and J dropped 7; count of bases not matched to a gene: 11. Germline CDR1 and CDR2: SGHKS and YYEKEE (reference sequence). The CDR3 region is CASSDRGRGGFEAFF. DNA of the CDR3: TGTGCCAGCAGTGACAGGGGGCGGGGGGGGTTTGAAGCTTTCTTT.